The source of this T cell receptor beta chain is a study of beta chain features in type 1 diabetes. Study results and caveats: Comparison showed that naive, central memory and Treg TCRB repertoires appeared more similar among patients than among healthy donors. Junctions at VDJ sites from type 1 diabetes patients had fewer insertions and more deletions. Patients and controls would share equally any PCR tilt toward shorter templates.

About this clone itself: Its antigen is still unknown.

The J segment lost 6 bases and the V segment lost 2 bases, leaving 8 bases of the junction unmatched. This CDR3 has 15 amino acids. The germline CDR1 and CDR2 sequences are SGHDT and YYEEEE. The isolated RNA, all of it, was reverse transcribed, so expressed TCRB transcripts were what got sequenced. Around 3.9 million reads on average were seen across naive, central memory and regulatory T cell samples. Data came from immunoSEQ multiplex PCR; TCRdb stores just in-frame clones and leaves some out. The table records fewer than 350,000 clones, 8% of them present only once. This TCR was recovered from a woman aged 18-35 years in good health. V is TRBV5-6 and J is TRBJ2-3, with 8 bases fitting TRBD2. Sequencing used central memory CD4+ T cells from blood. CDR3 nucleotides: TGTGCCAGCAGCTTCGAGCGGGAGTATTCGGATACGCAGTATTTT. The encoded protein is CASSFEREYSDTQYF.